This T cell receptor (beta chain) derives from a study of cytomegalovirus exposure and HLA in healthy donors. General study results and limits: Testing in vitro showed a few CMV-associated chains specific for CMV antigens. In a later analysis, at a false discovery rate of 0.05, 15,000 to 20,000 TCR beta sequences were associated with HLA alleles.

The CDR3 is 16 amino acids. After removal of 0 bases from V and 4 bases from J, the junction contained 5 bases not matched to a gene. The germline CDR1 and CDR2 sequences are SGHRS and YFSETQ. A remark on this clone: Antigen specificity is unknown.

Samples came from healthy bone marrow donors. Primers: 60 Vbeta forward and 13 Jbeta reverse. Repertoires were generated with immunoSEQ multiplex PCR, while TCRdb's copy carries only in-frame clones and drops some. The profile shows roughly 45,000 clones, roughly 63% of them singletons. The chain couples TRBV5-1 to TRBJ2-1; 9 positions match TRBD1. The sequence was collected from a man aged 60-69 years in good health and CMV-seropositive. Source material: PBMCs. CDR3 sequence reads: CASSLEVTGGYNEQFF. Here the CDR3 DNA reads TGCGCCAGCAGCTTGGAAGTGACAGGGGGATACAATGAGCAGTTCTTC.